This entry lists 20 T cell receptor beta chains sequenced from one sample in a study of shared clonotypes between healthy human individuals. Only in-frame clones appear in the TCRdb table, and some are missing; sequencing was by immunoSEQ multiplex PCR. The sample includes more than 400,000 clones, about 72% of them seen just once. Material: PBMCs. These receptors were taken from a woman in her 40s in good health. Some clones in this sample may be carry-over from other donors' samples.

This chain uses TRBV7-9 with TRBJ1-6, with D unclear. Germline V gives CDR1 SEHNR, CDR2 FQNEAQ (reference sequence). The V end was cut by 5 bases, the J end by 9 bases, with 8 bases between. The CDR3 is made up of 12 amino acids. The CDR3 nucleotides are TGTGCCAGCAGCAGAGAGAGTTCACCCCTCCACTTT. Its translation: CASSRESSPLHF.

The chain carries TRBV18 and TRBJ2-7, with D perhaps TRBD2 (6 bases). Germline CDR1 KGHSH, CDR2 LQKENI. Trimming removed 0 bases at V and 3 bases at J, with 12 bases between. The CDR3 runs 15 residues. The CDR3 nucleotides read TGTGCCAGCTCACCACCGACTAGGGGAGGCTACGAGCAGTACTTC. Translation: CASSPPTRGGYEQYF.

V and J are TRBV7-2 and TRBJ2-3; 9 bases fit TRBD2. From germline, CDR1 is SGHTA and CDR2 FQGNSA. The V gene end was trimmed by 5 bases and the J gene end by 3 bases; junction bases not matched to a gene: 9. The CDR3 consists of 16 residues. The CDR3 coding sequence is TGTGCCAGCAGCCCCGCGGGAGGGGTAGGTACAGATACGCAGTATTTT. It encodes CASSPAGGVGTDTQYF.

As regards this clone: This likely came from a read error, as a far larger clone is one base away. This rearrangement joins TRBV6-1 to TRBJ2-2, with TRBD1 as a possible D gene (6 bases). CDR3 length: 15 residues. Trimming pared 1 base from V and 4 bases from J, leaving 10 bases between. Germline V CDR1 and CDR2: MNHNS, SASEGT. CDR3 DNA sequence: TGTGCCAGCAGTGAAGGGGGGCTGAGCACCGGGGAGCTGTTTTTT. Its translation: CASSEGGLSTGELFF.

The V call is TRBV18, the J call TRBJ2-3; 11 nucleotides match TRBD1. Trimming took 3 bases from V and 5 from J; bases not matched to a gene: 7. This CDR3 comprises 16 residues. The germline CDR1 and CDR2 sequences are KGHSH and LQKENI. The CDR3 DNA sequence: TGTGCCAGCTCACCCGCGGACAGGGGGCGTGGAGATACGCAGTATTTT. Its protein product is CASSPADRGRGDTQYF.

This chain links TRBV29-1 with TRBJ1-5; D might be TRBD1 (5 bases). The germline V gene has CDR1 SQVTM and CDR2 ANQGSEA. V was cut by 7 bases and J by 6 bases, with 28 bases left in between. The CDR3 length is 17 residues. CDR3 sequence: CSGRGRVSSGTFQPQHF. CDR3 in DNA: TGCAGCGGACGGGGTCGGGTTTCGTCAGGGACTTTTCAGCCCCAGCATTTT.

To note about this clone: The junction differs from germline at one of its ends, possibly a read error. CDR3: CASSDGAVRDF. CDR3 nucleotide sequence: TGTGCCAGCAGTGATGGAGCAGTGAGGGACTTC. The V and J genes are TRBV6-1 and TRBJ2-7; D is possibly TRBD2 (5 bases). The germline V gene has CDR1 MNHNS and CDR2 SASEGT. This CDR3 has 11 amino acids.

On this clone: This may arise from a read error, as a much more abundant clone is one base away. This chain connects TRBV30 to TRBJ1-1; the D is unclear. This CDR3 has 10 residues. Looked up from germline, CDR1 is GTSNPN and CDR2 is SVGIG (reference sequence). CDR3 bases: TGTGCCTCGAGTACCCCCTCAGCTTTCTTT. It is translated as CASSTPSAFF.

The chain employs TRBV5-6 and TRBJ2-5; perhaps TRBD1 as D (5 bases). The CDR3 loop spans 14 amino acids. The V gene's germline CDR1 is SGHDT and CDR2 YYEEEE. V was pared by 3 bases and J by 5 bases, with 14 bases between. The CDR3 spells CASSYAGSGETQYF. The CDR3 DNA is TGTGCCAGCAGCTACGCAGGGTCAGGCGAGACCCAGTACTTC. Supplemented by reference TRBV5-6 and TRBJ2-5, the full variable domain reads DAGVTQSPTHLIKTRGQQVTLRCSPKSGHDTVSWYQQALGQGPQFIFQYYEEEERQRGNFPDRFSGHQFPNYSSELNVNALLLGDSALYLCASSYAGSGETQYFGPGTRLLVL.

In its sample, this clone was seen once. The rearrangement links TRBV19 to TRBJ2-3, with 7 bases that match TRBD1. The CDR3 is made up of 13 amino acids. The germline V gene has CDR1 LNHDA and CDR2 SQIVND (reference sequence). V lost 3 bases and J lost 5; bases outside the gene matches: 2. As DNA, the CDR3 is TGTGCCAGTAGTATGGGGACAGTAGATACGCAGTATTTT. Protein product: CASSMGTVDTQYF. Based on the CDR3 plus reference TRBV19 and TRBJ2-3, the full variable domain is DGGITQSPKYLFRKEGQNVTLSCEQNLNHDAMYWYRQDPGQGLRLIYYSQIVNDFQKGDIAEGYSVSREKKESFPLTVTSAQKNPTAFYLCASSMGTVDTQYFGPGTRLTVL.

V gene TRBV14 combines with J gene TRBJ2-1; 8 nucleotides match TRBD2. The CDR3 covers 17 residues. The germline gives CDR1 SGHDN, CDR2 FVKESK. The V segment lost 0 bases and the J segment 6 bases; nucleotides outside the gene matches: 10. CDR3 residues: CASSQDFAGGGRNEQFF. The CDR3 DNA follows: TGTGCCAGCAGCCAAGATTTTGCGGGAGGCGGGCGCAATGAGCAGTTCTTC. Looking up the rest from reference TRBV14 and TRBJ2-1 gives the full variable domain: EAGVTQFPSHSVIEKGQTVTLRCDPISGHDNLYWYRRVMGKEIKFLLHFVKESKQDESGMPNNRFLAERTGGTYSTLKVQPAELEDSGVYFCASSQDFAGGGRNEQFFGPGTRLTVL.

This clone has just a few counts. This rearrangement joins TRBV5-1 to TRBJ2-1, with 7 positions matching TRBD1. The germline CDR1 and CDR2 sequences are SGHRS and YFSETQ. The CDR3 contains 15 residues. After removal of 6 bases from V and 0 bases from J, the junction contained 6 bases not matched to a gene. DNA for the CDR3: TGCGCCAGCAACATCGCAGGGGGCTCCTACAATGAGCAGTTCTTC. Protein: CASNIAGGSYNEQFF. The whole variable domain, filled in from reference TRBV5-1 and TRBJ2-1, reads KAGVTQTPRYLIKTRGQQVTLSCSPISGHRSVSWYQQTPGQGLQFLFEYFSETQRNKGNFPGRFSGRQFSNSRSEMNVSTLELGDSALYLCASNIAGGSYNEQFFGPGTRLTVL.

The CDR3 DNA reads as TGTGCCAGCAGCCCGGGTACAGGGGGCGGGAATCAGCCCCAGCATTTT. This sequence encodes CASSPGTGGGNQPQHF. The V call is TRBV7-2, the J call TRBJ1-5, with 9 bases that match TRBD1. J was trimmed by 4 bases and V by 5 bases; bases with no gene match: 9. Germline V gives CDR1 SGHTA, CDR2 FQGNSA. This CDR3 spans 16 amino acids.

The gene calls are TRBV5-1 and TRBJ2-2; TRBD2 aligns across 9 bases. This CDR3 has 15 amino acids. Germline trimming cut 0 bases from V and 6 bases from J; bases unmatched to any gene: 3. Germline CDR1 and CDR2: SGHRS and YFSETQ. The CDR3: CASSLVSGSSGELFF. The CDR3 nucleotides read TGCGCCAGCAGCTTGGTTAGCGGGAGTTCCGGGGAGCTGTTTTTT.

This clone was detected only once. The chain recombines TRBV11-2 with TRBJ2-7; possibly TRBD2 for D (5 bases). V lost 0 bases and J 5 bases, leaving 11 bases between the germline ends. Germline V gene data show CDR1 as SGHAT and CDR2 as FQNNGV. The CDR3 spans 14 residues. The CDR3: CASSLDTRRNEQYF. For the CDR3, the DNA is TGTGCCAGCAGCTTAGATACTAGAAGGAACGAGCAGTACTTC. Full variable domain (missing parts from reference TRBV11-2 and TRBJ2-7): EAGVAQSPRYKIIEKRQSVAFWCNPISGHATLYWYQQILGQGPKLLIQFQNNGVVDDSQLPKDRFSAERLKGVDSTLKIQPAKLEDSAVYLCASSLDTRRNEQYFGPGTRLTVT.

The gene calls are TRBV14 and TRBJ2-7; 7 nucleotides line up with TRBD2. The CDR3 spans 16 residues. J lost 2 bases, V lost 3 bases, and 10 bases had no gene match. CDR1 and CDR2 from the germline V gene are SGHDN and FVKESK. This CDR3 reads CASSQMGGNRAYEQYF. In nucleotides, the CDR3 is TGTGCCAGCAGCCAGATGGGGGGGAATCGGGCCTACGAGCAGTACTTC.

V and J are TRBV11-2 and TRBJ2-3; D not resolved. Germline CDR1 reads SGHAT; CDR2 reads FQNNGV. The CDR3 runs to 12 residues. The V and J ends lost 5 bases and 7 bases respectively, with 10 bases between them. CDR3 bases: TGTGCCAGCAGCCCACAAGGGAATACGCAGTATTTT. Its protein is CASSPQGNTQYF.

The chain recombines TRBV7-2 with TRBJ1-6, with 7 bases matching TRBD1. The CDR3 has 17 amino acids. J gave up 4 bases and V 1 base, and 7 bases lay outside the gene matches. Germline CDR1 reads SGHTA; CDR2 reads FQGNSA. Here the CDR3 reads CASSLGGGQSYNSPLHF. CDR3 DNA sequence: TGTGCCAGCAGCTTAGGCGGGGGACAGAGTTATAATTCACCCCTCCACTTT.

The chain uses TRBV30 and TRBJ1-5; 7 nucleotides line up with TRBD1. Germline loops: CDR1 GTSNPN, CDR2 SVGIG (reference sequence). The CDR3 spans 14 residues. The junction had 6 bases not matched to a gene; V was cut back by 1 base and J by 6 bases. CDR3 region: CAWSATGYSQPQHF. DNA of the CDR3: TGTGCCTGGAGTGCGACAGGGTACAGTCAGCCCCAGCATTTT.

The CDR3 is CASNSVGDGYTF. The DNA for the CDR3 is TGTGCCAGTAATAGCGTCGGGGATGGCTACACCTTC. The V and J genes are TRBV19 and TRBJ1-2; D is undetermined. Germline assignment: CDR1 LNHDA and CDR2 SQIVND (reference sequence). The V and J ends lost 7 bases and 6 bases respectively, with 12 bases between them. The CDR3 is 12 amino acids. The full variable domain, in which reference TRBV19 and TRBJ1-2 provide the parts outside the CDR3, is DGGITQSPKYLFRKEGQNVTLSCEQNLNHDAMYWYRQDPGQGLRLIYYSQIVNDFQKGDIAEGYSVSREKKESFPLTVTSAQKNPTAFYLCASNSVGDGYTFGSGTRLTVV.